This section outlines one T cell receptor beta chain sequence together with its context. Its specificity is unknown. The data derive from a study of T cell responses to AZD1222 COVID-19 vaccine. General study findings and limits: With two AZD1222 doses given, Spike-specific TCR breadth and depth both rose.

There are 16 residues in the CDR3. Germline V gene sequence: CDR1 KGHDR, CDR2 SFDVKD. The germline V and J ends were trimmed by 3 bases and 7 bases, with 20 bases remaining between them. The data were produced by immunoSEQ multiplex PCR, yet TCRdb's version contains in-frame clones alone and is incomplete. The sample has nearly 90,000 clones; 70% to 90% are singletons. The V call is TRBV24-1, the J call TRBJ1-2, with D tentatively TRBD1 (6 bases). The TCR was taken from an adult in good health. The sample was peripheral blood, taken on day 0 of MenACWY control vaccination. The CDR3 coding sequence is TGTGCCACCAGTGATCCCGGGGGCGGAGCTGTAGGTGGCTACACCTTC. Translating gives CATSDPGGGAVGGYTF.